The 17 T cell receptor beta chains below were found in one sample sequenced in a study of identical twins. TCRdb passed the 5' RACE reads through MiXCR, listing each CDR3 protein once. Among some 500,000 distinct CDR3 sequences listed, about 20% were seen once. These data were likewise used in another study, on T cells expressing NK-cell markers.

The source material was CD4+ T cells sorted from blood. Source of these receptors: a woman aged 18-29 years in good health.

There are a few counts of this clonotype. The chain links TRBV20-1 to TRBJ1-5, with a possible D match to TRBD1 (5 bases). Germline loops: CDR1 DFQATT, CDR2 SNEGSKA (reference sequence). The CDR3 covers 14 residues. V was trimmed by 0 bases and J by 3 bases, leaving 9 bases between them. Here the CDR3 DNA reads TGCAGTGCTAGAGAGCACAGGAACAATCAGCCCCAGCATTTT. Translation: CSAREHRNNQPQHF.

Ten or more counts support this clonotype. The CDR3 sequence is CASSQGAKTEAFF. In DNA, the CDR3 is TGTGCCAGCAGTCAGGGGGCGAAGACTGAAGCTTTCTTT. V is TRBV12-3 or TRBV12-4 and J is TRBJ1-1; 8 bases line up with TRBD1. The CDR3 sequence is 13 residues long. Trimming at V came to 5 bases and at J to 5 bases, leaving 4 bases not matched to a gene.

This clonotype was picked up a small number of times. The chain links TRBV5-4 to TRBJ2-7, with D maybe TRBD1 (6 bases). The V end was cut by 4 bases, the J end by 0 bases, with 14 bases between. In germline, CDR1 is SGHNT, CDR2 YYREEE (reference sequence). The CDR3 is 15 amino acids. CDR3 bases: TGTGCCAGCAGCAGACAGGCCGGCATCTCCTACGAGCAGTACTTC. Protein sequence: CASSRQAGISYEQYF.

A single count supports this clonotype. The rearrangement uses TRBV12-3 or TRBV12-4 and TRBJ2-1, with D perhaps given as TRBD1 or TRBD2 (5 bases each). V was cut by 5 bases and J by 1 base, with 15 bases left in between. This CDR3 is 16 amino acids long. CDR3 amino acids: CASSGRGAGSYNEQFF. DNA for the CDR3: TGTGCCAGCAGTGGGCGAGGGGCCGGATCCTACAATGAGCAGTTCTTC.

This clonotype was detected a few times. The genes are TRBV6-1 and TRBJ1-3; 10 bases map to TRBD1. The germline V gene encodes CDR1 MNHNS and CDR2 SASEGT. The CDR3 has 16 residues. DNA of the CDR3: TGTGCAACGGTCAACCGGGACAGGGGCTCTGGAAACACCATATATTTT. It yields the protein CATVNRDRGSGNTIYF.

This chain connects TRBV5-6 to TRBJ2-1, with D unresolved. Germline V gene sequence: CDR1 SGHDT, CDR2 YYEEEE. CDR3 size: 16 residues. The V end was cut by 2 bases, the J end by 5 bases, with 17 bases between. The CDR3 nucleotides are TGTGCCAGCAGCTTTCGGTGGTCTGAAGGTCACAATGAGCAGTTCTTC. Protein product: CASSFRWSEGHNEQFF.

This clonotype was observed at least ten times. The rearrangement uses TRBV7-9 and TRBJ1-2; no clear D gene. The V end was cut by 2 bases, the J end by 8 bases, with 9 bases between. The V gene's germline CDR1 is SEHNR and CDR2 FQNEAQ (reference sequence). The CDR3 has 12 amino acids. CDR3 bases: TGTGCCAGCAGCTTACCAGTCAAAGGCTACACCTTC. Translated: CASSLPVKGYTF.

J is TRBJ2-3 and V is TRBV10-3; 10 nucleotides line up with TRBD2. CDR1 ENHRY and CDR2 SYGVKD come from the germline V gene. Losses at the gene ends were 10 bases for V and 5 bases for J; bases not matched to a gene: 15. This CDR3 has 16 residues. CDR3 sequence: CATHRYLAGVGDTQYF. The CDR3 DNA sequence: TGTGCCACACACCGATACCTAGCGGGAGTAGGAGATACGCAGTATTTT.

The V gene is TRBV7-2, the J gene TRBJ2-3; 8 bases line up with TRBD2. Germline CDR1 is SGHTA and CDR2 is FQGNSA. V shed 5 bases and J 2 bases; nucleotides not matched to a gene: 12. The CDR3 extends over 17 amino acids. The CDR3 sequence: CASSVRVGGGPTDTQYF. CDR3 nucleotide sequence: TGTGCCAGCAGCGTTCGGGTGGGCGGGGGGCCCACAGATACGCAGTATTTT.

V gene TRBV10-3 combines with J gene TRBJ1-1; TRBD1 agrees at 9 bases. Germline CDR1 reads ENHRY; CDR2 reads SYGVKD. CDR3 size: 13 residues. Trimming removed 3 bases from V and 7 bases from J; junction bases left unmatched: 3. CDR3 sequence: CAISDGQGSEAFF. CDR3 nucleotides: TGTGCCATCAGTGACGGACAGGGGAGTGAAGCTTTCTTT.

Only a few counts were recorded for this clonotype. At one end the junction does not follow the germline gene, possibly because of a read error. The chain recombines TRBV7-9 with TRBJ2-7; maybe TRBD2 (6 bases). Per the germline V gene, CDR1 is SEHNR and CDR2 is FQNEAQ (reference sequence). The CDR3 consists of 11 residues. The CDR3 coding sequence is TGTGCCAGCAGCTTTCGGGACTCTTTGTCCTTC. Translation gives CASSFRDSLSF.

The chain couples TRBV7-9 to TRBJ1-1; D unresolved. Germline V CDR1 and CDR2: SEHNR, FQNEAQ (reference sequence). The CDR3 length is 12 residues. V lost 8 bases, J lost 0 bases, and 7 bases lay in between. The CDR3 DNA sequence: TGTGCCAGCGTAACACTGAACACTGAAGCTTTCTTT. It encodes CASVTLNTEAFF.

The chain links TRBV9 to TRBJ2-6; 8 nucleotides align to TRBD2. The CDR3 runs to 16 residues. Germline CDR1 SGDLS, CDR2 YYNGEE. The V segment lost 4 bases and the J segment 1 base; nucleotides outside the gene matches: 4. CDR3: CASSPREGSGANVLTF. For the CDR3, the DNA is TGTGCCAGCAGCCCCCGGGAGGGGTCTGGGGCCAACGTCCTGACTTTC.

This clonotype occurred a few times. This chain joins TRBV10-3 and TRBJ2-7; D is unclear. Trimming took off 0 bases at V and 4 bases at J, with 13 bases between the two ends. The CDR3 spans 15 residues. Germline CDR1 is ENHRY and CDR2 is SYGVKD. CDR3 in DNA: TGTGCCATCAGTGAGTCGAGAGGTCTGCTATACGAGCAGTACTTC. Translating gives CAISESRGLLYEQYF.

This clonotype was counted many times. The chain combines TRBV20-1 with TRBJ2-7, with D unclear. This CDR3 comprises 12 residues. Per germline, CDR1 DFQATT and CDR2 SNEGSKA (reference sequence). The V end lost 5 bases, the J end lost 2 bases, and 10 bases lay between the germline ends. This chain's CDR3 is CSAHGNTYEQYF. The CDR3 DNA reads TGCAGTGCTCACGGTAATACCTACGAGCAGTACTTC.

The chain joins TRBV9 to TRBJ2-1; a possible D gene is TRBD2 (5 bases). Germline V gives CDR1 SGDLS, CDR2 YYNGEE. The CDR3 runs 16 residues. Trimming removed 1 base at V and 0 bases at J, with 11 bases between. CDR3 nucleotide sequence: TGTGCCAGCAGCGTAACGGAGCGGAACTCCTACAATGAGCAGTTCTTC. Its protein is CASSVTERNSYNEQFF. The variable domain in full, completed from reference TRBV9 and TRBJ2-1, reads DSGVTQTPKHLITATGQRVTLRCSPRSGDLSVYWYQQSLDQGLQFLIQYYNGEERAKGNILERFSAQQFPDLHSELNLSSLELGDSALYFCASSVTERNSYNEQFFGPGTRLTVL.

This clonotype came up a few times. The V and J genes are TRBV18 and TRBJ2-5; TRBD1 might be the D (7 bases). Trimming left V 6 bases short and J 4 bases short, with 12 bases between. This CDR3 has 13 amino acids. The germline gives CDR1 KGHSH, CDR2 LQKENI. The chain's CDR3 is CASSGGGTETQYF. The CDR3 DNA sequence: TGTGCCAGCTCCGGAGGGGGCACAGAGACCCAGTACTTC.